Listed below are T cell receptor beta chains from one sample, sequenced in a study of early T cells in non-severe SARS-CoV-2 infection. Each CDR3 protein is one row after TCRdb ran MiXCR on the 5' RACE reads. The repertoire holds 54,000 or so distinct CDR3 sequences, around 12% seen once, with around 4.5% in the top ten. Sequenced input: whole blood. The origin of the receptors is an adult who was a healthcare worker with PCR-confirmed SARS-CoV-2 infection or an uninfected control (not recorded which). Both conserved end residues are part of each CDR3. D genes are given only for firm matches. Size is stated for part of the rows, as once, few or many counts, or as a class when the clone is expanded.

clone size,J gene,V gene,D gene,CDR3 protein,CDR3 DNA
-,TRBJ1-3,TRBV12-3/TRBV12-4,-,CASSFNRASGNTIYF,TGTGCCAGCAGTTTTAACAGAGCCTCTGGAAACACCATATATTTT
many,TRBJ1-5,TRBV20-1,-,CSASKRYGRGADQPQHF,TGCAGTGCTAGCAAGAGGTATGGCAGGGGAGCGGATCAGCCCCAGCATTTT
many,TRBJ1-2,TRBV5-1,-,CASSLMGANDYGYTF,TGCGCCAGCAGTTTAATGGGGGCCAACGACTATGGCTACACCTTC
-,TRBJ2-1,TRBV9,TRBD2,CASSVDPSAGDFYEQFF,TGTGCCAGCAGCGTAGATCCCTCGGCGGGAGACTTCTATGAGCAGTTCTTC
many,TRBJ2-7,TRBV20-1,-,CSAKGAGDVGEQYF,TGCAGTGCGAAGGGGGCGGGAGATGTAGGCGAGCAGTACTTC
many,TRBJ2-7,TRBV20-1,TRBD2,CSASRSGRPYEQYF,TGCAGTGCTTCCCGTAGCGGGAGGCCCTACGAGCAGTACTTC
-,TRBJ2-1,TRBV7-9,-,CVSSLVTSYNEQFF,TGTGTCAGCAGCTTAGTTACATCCTACAATGAGCAGTTCTTC
few,TRBJ2-7,TRBV29-1,-,CSVVGQADEQYF,TGCAGCGTCGTAGGGCAGGCTGACGAGCAGTACTTC
few,TRBJ1-1,TRBV10-2,-,CASSSTPGQRAFF,TGCGCCAGCAGTTCCACGCCGGGCCAGAGGGCTTTCTTT
many,TRBJ2-1,TRBV11-2,-,CASSAHVGVSNEQFF,TGTGCCAGCAGCGCCCATGTTGGGGTTTCCAATGAGCAGTTCTTC
-,TRBJ2-3,TRBV7-8,-,CASSFSSTDTQYF,TGTGCCAGCAGCTTCTCTAGCACAGATACGCAGTATTTT
-,TRBJ2-5,TRBV6-6,-,CASSYPPQFQETQYF,TGTGCCAGCAGTTACCCCCCACAATTTCAAGAGACCCAGTACTTC
-,TRBJ2-1,TRBV11-2,-,CASSPLRTSSYNEQFF,TGTGCCAGCAGCCCCCTTAGGACCAGCTCCTACAATGAGCAGTTCTTC
few,TRBJ1-2,TRBV14,TRBD1,CASSQAGTAYGYTF,TGTGCCAGCAGCCAGGCTGGGACAGCCTATGGCTACACCTTC
many,TRBJ2-2,TRBV6-1,-,CASSAGLAAGELFF,TGTGCCAGCAGTGCGGGGCTGGCGGCCGGGGAGCTGTTTTTT
-,TRBJ2-3,TRBV20-1,-,CSAREGVTDTQYF,TGCAGTGCTAGAGAAGGGGTCACAGATACGCAGTATTTT
many,TRBJ1-1,TRBV20-1,-,CSATVPGANTEAFF,TGCAGTGCTACAGTCCCAGGGGCGAACACTGAAGCTTTCTTT
few,TRBJ2-7,TRBV25-1,TRBD2,CASSEFVGLAGGEEQYF,TGTGCCAGCAGTGAATTTGTAGGACTAGCGGGAGGTGAGGAGCAGTACTTC
few,TRBJ2-2,TRBV13,-,CASSLKSEHTGELFF,TGTGCCAGCAGCTTAAAGTCCGAACACACCGGGGAGCTGTTTTTT
few,TRBJ1-1,TRBV30,TRBD1,CAWSVLGTGVGEAFF,TGTGCCTGGAGTGTACTTGGGACAGGGGTTGGTGAAGCTTTCTTT
-,TRBJ2-1,TRBV20-1,TRBD2,CSAPSGGPSNEQFF,TGCAGTGCTCCCAGCGGGGGGCCCTCCAATGAGCAGTTCTTC
few,TRBJ2-3,TRBV7-9,-,CASSSAAVRDTQYF,TGTGCCAGCAGCTCCGCAGCGGTCCGGGATACGCAGTATTTT
many,TRBJ2-5,TRBV12-3/TRBV12-4,-,CASSFGSQETQYF,TGTGCCAGCAGTTTTGGCAGTCAAGAGACCCAGTACTTC
once,TRBJ1-5,TRBV28,-,CASTTGLGNQPQHF,TGTGCCAGCACCACCGGCCTCGGCAATCAGCCCCAGCATTTT
-,TRBJ1-1,TRBV29-1,-,CSVISAEHREAFF,TGCAGCGTTATCTCGGCGGAACACAGAGAAGCTTTCTTT
many,TRBJ2-4,TRBV9,-,CASSVDQRADIQYF,TGTGCCAGCAGCGTAGATCAGCGGGCAGACATTCAGTACTTC
-,TRBJ1-5,TRBV19,-,CASSPSTRQPQHF,TGTGCCAGTAGCCCCTCCACTCGGCAGCCCCAGCATTTT
many,TRBJ2-3,TRBV12-3/TRBV12-4,TRBD1,CASSRDRGRDTQYF,TGTGCCAGCAGTCGGGACAGGGGCCGGGATACGCAGTATTTT
many,TRBJ1-4,TRBV7-9,TRBD1,CASSRTGQGGWLGEKLFF,TGTGCCAGCAGCAGAACAGGACAGGGGGGATGGCTGGGTGAAAAACTGTTTTTT
few,TRBJ2-1,TRBV5-1,TRBD2,CASSLASGIYNEQFF,TGCGCCAGCAGCTTGGCTAGCGGGATCTACAATGAGCAGTTCTTC
-,TRBJ1-1,TRBV29-1,-,CSVFSMNTEAFF,TGCAGCGTTTTCAGTATGAACACTGAAGCTTTCTTT
few,TRBJ1-3,TRBV5-1,-,CASSPGQAGNTIYF,TGCGCCAGCAGCCCCGGGCAGGCTGGAAACACCATATATTTT
few,TRBJ2-5,TRBV10-3,TRBD1,CAIKDRYQETQYF,TGTGCCATCAAGGACAGGTACCAAGAGACCCAGTACTTC
many,TRBJ2-5,TRBV7-2,-,CASSAELQETQYF,TGTGCCAGCAGCGCCGAACTCCAAGAGACCCAGTACTTC